This T cell receptor (beta chain) emerged from a study of cytomegalovirus exposure and HLA in healthy donors. The table came from immunoSEQ multiplex PCR; TCRdb's copy has only in-frame clones and leaves some out. The sample contains more than 60,000 clones, approximately 96% of which appear only once. The V segment lost 4 bases and the J segment 1 base; nucleotides outside the gene matches: 3. Germline lookup yields CDR1 LNHNV and CDR2 YYDKDF (reference sequence). CDR3 length equals 14 residues. The source material was PBMCs. The V and J genes are TRBV15 and TRBJ2-5; 7 nucleotides match TRBD1. The clonotype comes from a woman aged 18-30 years in good health and CMV-seropositive. CDR3 DNA: TGTGCCACCAGCACAAGGGACAGCCAAGAGACCCAGTACTTC. Its translation is CATSTRDSQETQYF. Full variable domain (remainder filled in from reference TRBV15 and TRBJ2-5): DAMVIQNPRYQVTQFGKPVTLSCSQTLNHNVMYWYQQKSSQAPKLLFHYYDKDFNNEADTPDNFQSRRPNTSFCFLDIRSPGLGDTAMYLCATSTRDSQETQYFGPGTRLLVL.